This T cell receptor beta chain came from a study of read filtering for tumor transcriptome and immune sequencing. Turning to the study itself: Among patients, some 17 were male and approximately 15 female, aged about 47 to 80 (mean about 72). R-ISS stage counts were about 8 for I, about 15 for II, 7 for III.

Every patient had bone marrow sampled while the disease was active. Molecular barcoded adaptors covering alpha/delta and beta/gamma chains were used on around 400 ng RNA. TCRdb processed the reads anew with MiXCR; each CDR3 protein has one entry. Among 20,000 to 25,000 distinct CDR3 sequences listed, approximately 13% were seen once. The sequence was collected from a donor at least 40 years old with multiple myeloma. The sequenced sample consisted of a population of CD138-negative cells sorted from bone marrow.

DNA of the CDR3: TGCAGTTGGGGCCTGGGGTACGCAGATACGCAGTATTTT. This translates into CSWGLGYADTQYF. The chain combines TRBV20-1 with TRBJ2-3; a possible D gene is TRBD1 (5 bases). Trimming cost V 8 bases and J 4 bases, with 16 bases left between them. The CDR3 contains 13 residues. Germline V gene sequence: CDR1 DFQATT, CDR2 SNEGSKA (reference sequence).